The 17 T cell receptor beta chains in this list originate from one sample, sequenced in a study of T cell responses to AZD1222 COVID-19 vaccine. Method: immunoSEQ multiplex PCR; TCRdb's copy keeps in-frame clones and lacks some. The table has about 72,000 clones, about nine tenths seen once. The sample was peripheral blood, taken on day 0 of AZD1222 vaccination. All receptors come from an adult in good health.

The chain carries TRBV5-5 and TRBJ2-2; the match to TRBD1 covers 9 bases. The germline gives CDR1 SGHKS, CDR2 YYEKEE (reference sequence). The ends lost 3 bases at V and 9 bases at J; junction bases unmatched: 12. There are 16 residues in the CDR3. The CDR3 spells CASSWSSGTGYRELFF. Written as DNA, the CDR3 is TGTGCCAGCAGCTGGTCCTCCGGGACAGGGTATCGGGAGCTGTTTTTT. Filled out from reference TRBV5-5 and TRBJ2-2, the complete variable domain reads DAGVTQSPTHLIKTRGQQVTLRCSPISGHKSVSWYQQVLGQGPQFIFQYYEKEERGRGNFPDRFSARQFPNYSSELNVNALLLGDSALYLCASSWSSGTGYRELFFGEGSRLTVL.

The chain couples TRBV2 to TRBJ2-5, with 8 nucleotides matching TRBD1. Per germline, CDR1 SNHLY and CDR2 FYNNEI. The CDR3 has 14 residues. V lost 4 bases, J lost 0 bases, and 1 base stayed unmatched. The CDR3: CASSGTGYQETQYF. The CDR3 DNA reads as TGTGCCAGCAGTGGGACAGGGTACCAAGAGACCCAGTACTTC.

CDR3 loop: CASSPYLSGYSYEQYF. The CDR3 region has the DNA TGTGCCAGCAGTCCCTACCTTAGCGGCTACTCCTACGAGCAGTACTTC. This chain uses TRBV11-1 with TRBJ2-7; D might be TRBD2 (6 bases). The CDR3 length is 16 residues. Germline CDR1 is SGHAT and CDR2 is FQDESV (reference sequence). Trimming took 6 bases from V and 0 from J, leaving 18 bases between them.

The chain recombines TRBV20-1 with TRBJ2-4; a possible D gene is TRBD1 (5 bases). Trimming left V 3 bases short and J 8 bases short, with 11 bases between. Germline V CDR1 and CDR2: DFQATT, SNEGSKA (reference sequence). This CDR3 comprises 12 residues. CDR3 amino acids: CSASQGADIQYF. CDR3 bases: TGCAGTGCTAGTCAAGGGGCGGACATTCAGTACTTC.

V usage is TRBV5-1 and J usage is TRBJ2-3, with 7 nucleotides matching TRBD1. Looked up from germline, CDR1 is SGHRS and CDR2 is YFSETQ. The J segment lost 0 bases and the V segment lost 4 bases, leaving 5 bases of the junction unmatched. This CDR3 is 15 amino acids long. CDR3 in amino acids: CASSAGQESTDTQYF. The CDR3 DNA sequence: TGCGCCAGCAGCGCAGGACAGGAGAGCACAGATACGCAGTATTTT.

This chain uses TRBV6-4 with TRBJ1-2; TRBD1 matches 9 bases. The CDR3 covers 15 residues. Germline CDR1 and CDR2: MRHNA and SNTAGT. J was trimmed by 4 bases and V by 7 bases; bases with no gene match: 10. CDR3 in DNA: TGTGCCAGCAAGGAACAGGGGGCGGATATCTATGGCTACACCTTC. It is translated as CASKEQGADIYGYTF.

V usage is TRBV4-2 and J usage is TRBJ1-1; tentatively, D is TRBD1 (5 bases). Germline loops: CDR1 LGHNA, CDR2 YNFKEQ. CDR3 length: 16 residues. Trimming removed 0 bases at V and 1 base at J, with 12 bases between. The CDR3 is CASSQEGPGANTEAFF. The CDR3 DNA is TGTGCCAGCAGCCAAGAAGGACCCGGGGCGAACACTGAAGCTTTCTTT.

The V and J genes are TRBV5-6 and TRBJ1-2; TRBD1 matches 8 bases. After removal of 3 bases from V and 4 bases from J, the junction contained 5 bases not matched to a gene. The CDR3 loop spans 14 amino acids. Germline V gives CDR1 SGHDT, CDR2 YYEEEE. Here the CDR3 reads CASSSGGGGYGYTF. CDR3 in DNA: TGTGCCAGCAGCTCAGGGGGCGGTGGCTATGGCTACACCTTC.

CDR3 in DNA: TGTGCCAGCAGTGATCTTCCGGGACTAGCAGTCGATGAGCAGTTCTTC. Protein: CASSDLPGLAVDEQFF. The chain uses TRBV6-4 and TRBJ2-1; 9 nucleotides align to TRBD2. J gave up 8 bases and V 3 bases, and 11 bases lay outside the gene matches. CDR1 and CDR2 (germline): MRHNA, SNTAGT. The CDR3 totals 16 residues.

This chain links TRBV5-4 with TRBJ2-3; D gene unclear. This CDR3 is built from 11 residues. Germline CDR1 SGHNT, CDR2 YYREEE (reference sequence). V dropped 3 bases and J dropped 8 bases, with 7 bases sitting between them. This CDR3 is CASSSGGTQYF. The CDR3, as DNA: TGTGCCAGCAGCTCCGGCGGTACGCAGTATTTT.

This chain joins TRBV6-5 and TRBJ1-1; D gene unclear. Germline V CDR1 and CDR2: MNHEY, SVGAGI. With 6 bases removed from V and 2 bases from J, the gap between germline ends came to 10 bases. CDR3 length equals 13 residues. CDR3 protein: CASRRPANTEAFF. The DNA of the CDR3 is TGTGCCAGCAGGAGGCCAGCCAACACTGAAGCTTTCTTT.

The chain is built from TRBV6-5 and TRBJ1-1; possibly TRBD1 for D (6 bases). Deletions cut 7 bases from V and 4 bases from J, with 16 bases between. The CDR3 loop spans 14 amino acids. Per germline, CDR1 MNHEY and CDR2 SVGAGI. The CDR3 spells CASKGGREGTEAFF. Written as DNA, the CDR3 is TGTGCCAGCAAGGGGGGGAGGGAGGGCACTGAAGCTTTCTTT.

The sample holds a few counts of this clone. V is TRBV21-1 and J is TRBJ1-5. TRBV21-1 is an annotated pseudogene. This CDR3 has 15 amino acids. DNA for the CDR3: TGTGCCAGCACCCGTGTTGGGGTCGCGGGTCTGCCCCAGCATTTT. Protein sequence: CASTRVGVAGLPQHF.

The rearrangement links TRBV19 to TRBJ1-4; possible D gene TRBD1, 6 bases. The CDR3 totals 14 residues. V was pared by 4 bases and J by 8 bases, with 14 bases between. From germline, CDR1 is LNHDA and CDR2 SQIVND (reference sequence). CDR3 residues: CASSSGQGREKLFF. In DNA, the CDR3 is TGTGCCAGTAGTAGCGGTCAGGGGAGAGAAAAACTGTTTTTT.

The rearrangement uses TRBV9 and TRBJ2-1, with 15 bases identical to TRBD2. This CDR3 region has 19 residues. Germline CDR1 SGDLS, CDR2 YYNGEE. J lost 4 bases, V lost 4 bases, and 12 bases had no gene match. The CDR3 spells CASSTSGLAGGSDYNEQFF. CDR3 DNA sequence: TGTGCCAGCAGCACCTCGGGACTAGCGGGGGGAAGTGATTACAATGAGCAGTTCTTC.

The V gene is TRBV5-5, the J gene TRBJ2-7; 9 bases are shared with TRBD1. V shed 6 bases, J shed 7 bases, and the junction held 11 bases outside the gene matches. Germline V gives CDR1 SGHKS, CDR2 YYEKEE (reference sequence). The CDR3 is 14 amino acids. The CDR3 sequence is CASTKTQGAGEQYF. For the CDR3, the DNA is TGTGCCAGCACTAAGACACAGGGGGCTGGTGAGCAGTACTTC.

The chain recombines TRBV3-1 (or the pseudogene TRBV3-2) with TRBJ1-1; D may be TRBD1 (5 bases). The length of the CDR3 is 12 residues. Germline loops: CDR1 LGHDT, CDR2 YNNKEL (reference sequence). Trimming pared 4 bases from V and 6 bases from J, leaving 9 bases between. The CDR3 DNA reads TGTGCCAGCAGCCTAGGGGCCGCTGAAGCTTTCTTT. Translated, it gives CASSLGAAEAFF.